This T cell receptor beta chain was identified during a study of T cell repertoires in cytomegalovirus infection. About the study: The study used recently identified HLA-C-restricted and well-studied HLA-B-restricted CMV epitopes. Public TCR beta signatures provided an indication of both CMV infection and a matching HLA type. General study findings and limits: HLA-C-restricted CMV clonotypes gave the most frequent clonotype in two of eight donors.

Comments on this clonotype: Antigen specificity is unknown.

One entry per CDR3 protein results from TCRdb running MiXCR on the reads. The table shows 700,000 to 850,000 distinct CDR3 sequences, with about 30% occurring only once. The CDR3 length is 17 residues. Germline trimming cut 3 bases from V and 3 bases from J; bases unmatched to any gene: 9. Germline assignment: CDR1 SGHAT and CDR2 FQNNGV. The gene calls are TRBV11-2 and TRBJ2-1; 9 bases match TRBD1. The source material was cultured CD8+ T cells from PBMCs, sampled from culture after CMV antigen stimulation. The sequence derives from a human donor in good health (CMV status not recorded). Some clones in this sample may be carry-over from other donors' samples. CDR3 sequence: CASSLRPGQGIYNEQFF. The CDR3 nucleotides read TGTGCCAGCAGCTTGAGACCGGGACAGGGTATCTACAATGAGCAGTTCTTC.